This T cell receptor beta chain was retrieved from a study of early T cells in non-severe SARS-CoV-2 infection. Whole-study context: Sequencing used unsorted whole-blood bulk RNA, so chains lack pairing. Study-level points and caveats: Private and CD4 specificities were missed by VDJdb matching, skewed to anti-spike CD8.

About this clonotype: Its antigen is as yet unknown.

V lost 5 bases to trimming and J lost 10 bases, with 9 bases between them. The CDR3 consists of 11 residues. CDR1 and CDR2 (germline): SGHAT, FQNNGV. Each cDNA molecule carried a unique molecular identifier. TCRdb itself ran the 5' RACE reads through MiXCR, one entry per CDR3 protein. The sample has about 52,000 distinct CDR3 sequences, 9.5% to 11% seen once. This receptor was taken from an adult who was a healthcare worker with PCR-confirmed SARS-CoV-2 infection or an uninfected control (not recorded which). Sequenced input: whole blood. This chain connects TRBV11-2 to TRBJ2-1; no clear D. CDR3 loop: CASSPTYEQFF. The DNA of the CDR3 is TGTGCCAGCAGCCCTACGTACGAGCAGTTCTTC.